This T cell receptor (beta chain) comes out of a study of CD8+CD57+ T cells in acquired aplastic anemia. Overall study: Sorted CD4+ and CD8+ cell DNA averaged around 3 ug.

Patients included in sequencing had previously demonstrated CD8+CD57+ cell expansion by flow cytometry. Untreated patients provided the blood samples, with no therapy given before sampling. General observations from the study: For CD8+ Simpson's diversity, patients and controls showed no significant difference. Overlapping CD8+ CDR3 repertoires of patients and controls contained approximately 29 shared sequences.

Researchers used genomic DNA as the template to profile TCR beta VDJ and CDR3. TCRdb redid the calling of the reads with MiXCR, one entry per CDR3 protein. The data contain approximately 470,000 distinct CDR3 sequences, over 25% of them singletons. To note about this clonotype: Its antigen is unidentified.

Germline CDR1 and CDR2: KGHSH and LQKENI. The CDR3 consists of 14 residues. V shed 3 bases and J shed 4 bases, with 9 bases lying between them. This TCR was sampled from a human donor with aplastic anemia. V and J are TRBV18 and TRBJ1-4, with a tentative D call TRBD1 (5 bases). Sequencing was performed on sorted CD4+, CD8+, or CD8+CD57+ T cells (not recorded which) from PBMCs. CDR3 residues: CASSPDTLNEKLFF. In nucleotides, the CDR3 is TGTGCCAGCTCACCGGACACCCTTAATGAAAAACTGTTTTTT.